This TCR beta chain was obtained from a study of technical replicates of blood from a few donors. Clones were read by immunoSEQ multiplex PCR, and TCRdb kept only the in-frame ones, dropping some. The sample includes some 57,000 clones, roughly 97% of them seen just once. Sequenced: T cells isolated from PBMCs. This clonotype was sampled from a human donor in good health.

The CDR3 here is CASSFGTSSDTQYF. The CDR3, as DNA: TGTGCCAGCAGCTTCGGGACTAGCTCAGATACGCAGTATTTT. The rearrangement joins TRBV5-4 to TRBJ2-3; 9 bases are shared with TRBD2. Trimming removed 2 bases from V and 4 bases from J; junction bases left unmatched: 2. Germline lookup yields CDR1 SGHNT and CDR2 YYREEE (reference sequence). The CDR3 extends over 14 amino acids.